The sequence of this T cell receptor (beta chain) was determined in a study of graft-versus-host responses after intestinal transplantation. Whole-study context: Anti-thymocyte globulin induction was given to all recipients, followed by tacrolimus and steroids for 2 to 3 years. Whole-study findings and limits: Peak GvH clone levels in circulation were associated with early post-transplant HvG declines.

Trimming took 4 bases from V and 1 from J, leaving 4 bases between them. CDR1 and CDR2 from the germline V gene are LGHNA and YNFKEQ. The CDR3 is made up of 13 amino acids. For this clone: Its antigen is undetermined.

The table came from immunoSEQ multiplex PCR; TCRdb's copy has only in-frame clones and leaves some out. This sample has around 9,300 clones, with around nine tenths found just once. The material was PBMCs, obtained approximately 47 days after intestinal transplant. The sequence was obtained from a human patient who received an intestinal transplant, so some T cells may come from the graft donor. The chain has TRBV4-2 and TRBJ1-4; D unclear. In DNA form, the CDR3 reads TGTGCCAGCAGCCTCTTAACTAATGAAAAACTGTTTTTT. This codes for CASSLLTNEKLFF.